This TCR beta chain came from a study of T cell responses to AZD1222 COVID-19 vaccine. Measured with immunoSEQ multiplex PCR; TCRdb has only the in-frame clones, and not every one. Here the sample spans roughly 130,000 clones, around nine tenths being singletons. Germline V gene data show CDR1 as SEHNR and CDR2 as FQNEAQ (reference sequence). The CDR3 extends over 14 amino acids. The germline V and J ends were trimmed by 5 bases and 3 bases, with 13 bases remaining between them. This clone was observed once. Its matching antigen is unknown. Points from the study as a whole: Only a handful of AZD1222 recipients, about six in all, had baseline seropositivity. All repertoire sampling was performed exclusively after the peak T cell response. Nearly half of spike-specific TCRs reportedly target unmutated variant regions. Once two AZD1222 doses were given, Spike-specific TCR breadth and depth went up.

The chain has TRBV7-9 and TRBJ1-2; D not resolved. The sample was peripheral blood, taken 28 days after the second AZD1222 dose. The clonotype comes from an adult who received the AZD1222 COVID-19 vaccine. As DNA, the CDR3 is TGTGCCAGCAGCCCCCCGGGGAGGCACTATGGCTACACCTTC. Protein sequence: CASSPPGRHYGYTF.